The 6 T cell receptor beta chains below come from one sample, sequenced in a study of CD8+CD57+ T cells in acquired aplastic anemia. The use of genomic DNA as template underpinned the TCR beta VDJ and CDR3 profiling. TCRdb fed the reads into MiXCR, producing one record per CDR3 protein. The table records roughly 180,000 distinct CDR3 sequences, roughly 60% of them present only once. Patients chosen for sequencing had shown CD8+CD57+ cell expansion by flow cytometry. Sequencing input: sorted CD4+, CD8+, or CD8+CD57+ T cells (not recorded which) from PBMCs. These receptors all stem from a human donor with aplastic anemia.

Concerning this clonotype: At one end, the junction sequence differs from germline, possibly due to a read error. V gene TRBV7-2 combines with J gene TRBJ2-5; D not certain. CDR1 SGHTA and CDR2 FQGNSA come from the germline V gene. CDR3 length equals 13 residues. The CDR3 DNA is TGCGCCAGCAGCGAAGATATCGGCCGGACCCAGCACTTC. Amino acids: CASSEDIGRTQHF.

This rearrangement joins TRBV20-1 to TRBJ2-7; D is undetermined. The CDR3 extends over 13 amino acids. The ends were cut back, 1 base at V and 4 bases at J, with 11 bases in the middle. Germline values: CDR1 DFQATT, CDR2 SNEGSKA (reference sequence). The CDR3 protein is CSARGQVGYEQYF. For the CDR3, the DNA is TGCAGTGCTAGAGGGCAGGTAGGGTACGAGCAGTACTTC.

The genes are TRBV6-4 and TRBJ2-4; 7 bases map to TRBD1. Germline assignment: CDR1 MRHNA and CDR2 SNTAGT. V was pared by 11 bases and J by 8 bases, with 9 bases of the junction left unmatched. The CDR3 covers 12 residues. CDR3 in amino acids: CAGGQRRDIQYF. CDR3 bases: TGTGCCGGGGGACAGAGACGGGACATTCAGTACTTC.

The chain is built from TRBV24-1 and TRBJ2-2; 9 nucleotides agree with TRBD2. V was pared by 4 bases and J by 7 bases, with 6 bases of the junction left unmatched. Germline V CDR1 and CDR2: KGHDR, SFDVKD. The CDR3 totals 15 residues. As DNA, the CDR3 is TGTGCCACCAGTGACCAATATAGCGGGGGCGGGGAGCTGTTTTTT. This translates into CATSDQYSGGGELFF.

This sequence joins TRBV20-1 and TRBJ2-7, with 7 bases identical to TRBD1. This CDR3 is 14 amino acids long. Germline assignment: CDR1 DFQATT and CDR2 SNEGSKA (reference sequence). Germline trimming cut 3 bases from V and 2 bases from J; bases unmatched to any gene: 7. CDR3 amino acids: CSARPGQLAYEQYF. For the CDR3, the DNA is TGCAGTGCTAGGCCGGGACAGCTAGCCTACGAGCAGTACTTC.

This clonotype occurred a few times. This chain connects TRBV10-3 to TRBJ1-1; possible D gene TRBD1, 6 bases. The CDR3 contains 15 residues. Trimming took 4 bases from V and 2 from J, leaving 14 bases between them. Germline CDR1 and CDR2: ENHRY and SYGVKD. Here the CDR3 reads CAISGTGHTNTEAFF. The CDR3 nucleotides read TGTGCCATCAGTGGGACGGGACACACCAACACTGAAGCTTTCTTT.